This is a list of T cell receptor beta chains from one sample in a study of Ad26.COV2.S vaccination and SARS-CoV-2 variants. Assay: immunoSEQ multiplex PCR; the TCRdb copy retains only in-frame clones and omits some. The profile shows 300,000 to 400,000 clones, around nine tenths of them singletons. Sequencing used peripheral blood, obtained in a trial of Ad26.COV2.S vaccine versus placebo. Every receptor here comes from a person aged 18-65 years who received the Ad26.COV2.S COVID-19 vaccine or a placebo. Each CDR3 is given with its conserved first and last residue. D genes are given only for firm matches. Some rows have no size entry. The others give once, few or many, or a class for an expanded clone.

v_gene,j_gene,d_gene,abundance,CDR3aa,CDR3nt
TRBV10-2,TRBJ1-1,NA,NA,CASSQVNTEAFF,TGCGCCAGCAGCCAGGTGAACACTGAAGCTTTCTTT
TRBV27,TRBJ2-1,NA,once,CASSLSGSSYNEQFF,TGTGCCAGCAGTCTTAGCGGCAGCTCCTACAATGAGCAGTTCTTC
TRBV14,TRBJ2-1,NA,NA,CASSQGEGYNEQFF,TGTGCCAGCAGCCAAGGAGAGGGTTACAATGAGCAGTTCTTC
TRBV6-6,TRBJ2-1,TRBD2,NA,CASSLAGRAYNEQFF,TGTGCCAGCAGCCTAGCGGGACGGGCCTACAATGAGCAGTTCTTC
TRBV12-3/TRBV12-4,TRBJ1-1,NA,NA,CASSLGVRTEAFF,TGTGCCAGCAGTTTGGGGGTTAGGACTGAAGCTTTCTTT
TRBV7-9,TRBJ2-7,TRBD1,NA,CASSSPTGGRNEQYF,TGTGCCAGCAGCTCGCCGACAGGGGGAAGGAACGAGCAGTACTTC
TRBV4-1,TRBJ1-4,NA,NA,CASSQVWKTGGREKLFF,TGCGCCAGCAGCCAAGTTTGGAAGACGGGCGGTCGGGAAAAACTGTTTTTT
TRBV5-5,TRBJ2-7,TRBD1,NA,CASSRTGDAYEQYF,TGTGCCAGCAGCCGGACAGGGGATGCCTACGAGCAGTACTTC
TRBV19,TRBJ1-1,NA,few,CASSTIGQTLNTEAFF,TGTGCCAGTAGTACGATAGGACAGACACTGAACACTGAAGCTTTCTTT
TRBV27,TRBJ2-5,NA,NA,CASSRGSQETQYF,TGTGCCAGCAGTCGGGGCAGTCAAGAGACCCAGTACTTC
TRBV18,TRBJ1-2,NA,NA,CASSPGAIYGYTF,TGTGCCAGCTCACCAGGGGCCATCTATGGCTACACCTTC
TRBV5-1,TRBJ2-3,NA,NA,CASTIAGFTDTQYF,TGCGCCAGCACAATCGCGGGATTCACAGATACGCAGTATTTT
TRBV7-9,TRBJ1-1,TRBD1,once,CASSLTGTVGATEAFF,TGTGCCAGCAGCTTAACGGGGACAGTGGGGGCCACTGAAGCTTTCTTT
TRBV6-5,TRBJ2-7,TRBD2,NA,CASSYSGGDSYEQYF,TGTGCCAGCAGTTACTCGGGGGGGGACTCCTACGAGCAGTACTTC
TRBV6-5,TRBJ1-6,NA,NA,CASSYSSQANSPLHF,TGTGCCAGCAGTTACTCGAGCCAGGCAAATTCACCCCTCCACTTT
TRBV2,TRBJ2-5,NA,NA,CASSERTYQETQYF,TGTGCCAGCAGTGAACGTACGTACCAAGAGACCCAGTACTTC
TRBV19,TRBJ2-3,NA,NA,CASSIDYRTDTQYF,TGTGCCAGTAGTATAGATTACAGGACAGATACGCAGTATTTT
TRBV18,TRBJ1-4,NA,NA,CASSPPESGKLFF,TGTGCCAGCTCACCACCGGAGAGCGGAAAACTGTTTTTT
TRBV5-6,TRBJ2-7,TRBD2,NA,CASSPGMLPGLAGLGEQYF,TGTGCCAGCAGCCCGGGGATGCTTCCGGGACTAGCGGGGTTGGGCGAGCAGTACTTC
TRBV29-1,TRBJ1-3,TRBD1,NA,CSVGDSAGNTIYF,TGCAGCGTTGGGGACAGCGCTGGAAACACCATATATTTT
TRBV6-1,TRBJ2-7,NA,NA,CASSERGRGNEQYF,TGTGCCAGCAGTGAACGGGGGAGAGGGAACGAGCAGTACTTC
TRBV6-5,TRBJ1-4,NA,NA,CASSYLAEEKLFF,TGTGCCAGCAGTTACTTGGCGGAAGAAAAACTGTTTTTT
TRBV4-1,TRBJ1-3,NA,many,CASSQGADLSGNTIYF,TGCGCCAGCAGCCAGGGTGCTGACCTCTCTGGAAACACCATATATTTT
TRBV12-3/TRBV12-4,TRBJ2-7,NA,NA,CASSLGRAYEQYF,TGTGCCAGCAGTTTAGGGAGGGCCTACGAGCAGTACTTC
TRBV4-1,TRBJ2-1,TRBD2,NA,CASSPRLAGGNEQFF,TGCGCCAGCAGCCCCCGACTAGCGGGAGGCAATGAGCAGTTCTTC
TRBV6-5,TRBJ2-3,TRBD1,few,CASRTGWYTDTQYF,TGTGCCAGCAGGACAGGGTGGTACACAGATACGCAGTATTTT
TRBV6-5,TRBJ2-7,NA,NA,CASSYSAVGGIYEQYF,TGTGCCAGCAGTTACTCGGCGGTAGGGGGGATCTACGAGCAGTACTTC
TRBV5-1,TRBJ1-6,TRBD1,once,CASSSYRDRDLDSPLHF,TGCGCCAGCAGCTCCTACCGGGACAGGGATTTGGATTCACCCCTCCACTTT